The 4 T cell receptor beta chains below all came from one sample that was sequenced in a study of cytomegalovirus exposure and HLA in healthy donors. The PCR employed 60 Vbeta primers together with 13 Jbeta primers. Only in-frame clones appear in the TCRdb table, and some are missing; sequencing was by immunoSEQ multiplex PCR. Here the sample table reports over 200,000 clones. The sequenced sample was PBMCs. All receptors derive from a woman aged 30 to 39 in good health and CMV-seropositive.

The CDR3 protein is CASRRDRGGDSPLHF. The CDR3 bases are TGTGCCAGCAGGCGGGACAGGGGGGGAGATTCACCCCTCCACTTT. The J gene is TRBJ1-6, the V gene TRBV2, with 11 bases that match TRBD1. The ends lost 6 bases at V and 8 bases at J; junction bases unmatched: 6. CDR3 length: 15 amino acids. Germline V gives CDR1 SNHLY, CDR2 FYNNEI.

The V and J genes are TRBV6-1 and TRBJ1-6, with D perhaps TRBD1 (6 bases). V gave up 7 bases and J gave up 7 bases, with 14 bases separating them. Germline V gene lookup returns CDR1 MNHNS and CDR2 SASEGT. The CDR3 covers 14 residues. CDR3 sequence (DNA): TGTGCCAGCACTAGGGGGGGCTGGAATTCACCCCTCCACTTT. Its protein is CASTRGGWNSPLHF.

This sequence joins TRBV27 and TRBJ2-7; D perhaps matches TRBD1 (7 bases). Trimming left V 4 bases short and J 0 bases short, with 16 bases between. CDR1 is MNHEY, CDR2 SMNVEV, per germline (reference sequence). CDR3 size: 16 residues. DNA for the CDR3: TGTGCCAGCAGTTACGCCGCGGGACAGATCTCCTACGAGCAGTACTTC. Protein sequence: CASSYAAGQISYEQYF.

The chain uses TRBV5-1 and TRBJ1-1; tentatively, D is TRBD1 (6 bases). Trimming cost V 4 bases and J 3 bases, with 16 bases left between them. The germline V gene has CDR1 SGHRS and CDR2 YFSETQ. The CDR3 contains 15 residues. CDR3 bases: TGCGCCAGCAGCCCAATACAGGGTGGGGACACTGAAGCTTTCTTT. This translates into CASSPIQGGDTEAFF.